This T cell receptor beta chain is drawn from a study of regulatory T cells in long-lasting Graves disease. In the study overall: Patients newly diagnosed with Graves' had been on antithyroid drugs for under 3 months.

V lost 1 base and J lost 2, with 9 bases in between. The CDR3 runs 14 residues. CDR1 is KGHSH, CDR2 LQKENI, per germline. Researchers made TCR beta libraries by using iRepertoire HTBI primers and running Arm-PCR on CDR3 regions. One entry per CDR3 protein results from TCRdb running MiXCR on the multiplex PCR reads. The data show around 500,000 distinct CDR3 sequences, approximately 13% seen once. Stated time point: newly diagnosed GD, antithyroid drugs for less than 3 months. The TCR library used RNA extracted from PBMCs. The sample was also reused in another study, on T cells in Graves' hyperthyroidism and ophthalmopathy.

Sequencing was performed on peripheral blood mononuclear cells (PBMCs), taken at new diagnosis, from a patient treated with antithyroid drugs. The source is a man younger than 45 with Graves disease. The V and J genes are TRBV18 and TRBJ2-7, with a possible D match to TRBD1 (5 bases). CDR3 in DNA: TGTGCCAGCTCACCACAGGGGCCCACCTACGAGCAGTACTTC. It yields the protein CASSPQGPTYEQYF.